This TCR beta chain was sequenced for a study of beta chain features in type 1 diabetes. Study findings and constraints: For type 1 diabetes patients, VDJ junctions showed fewer insertions and more deletions. Patients' naive, central memory and Treg TCRB repertoires seemed closer to one another than those of healthy donors.

cDNA synthesis used the whole RNA isolate, giving expressed TCRB sequences. TCRdb keeps only in-frame clones here, not all; method: immunoSEQ multiplex PCR. Among 35,000 or so clones, roughly 64% were seen once, and the ten largest hold 2%. A sort by CD45RO/CCR7/CD25/CD127/CD95/CD27 yielded CD4+ naive, central memory, regulatory and stem cell-like memory cells. On this clone itself: The antigen remains undetermined.

V gave up 2 bases and J gave up 0 bases; unmatched junction bases: 5. The CDR3 runs to 16 residues. CDR1 and CDR2 (germline): SGHTA, FQGNSA. The clonotype originates from a woman aged 25 to 45 in good health. This chain joins TRBV7-2 and TRBJ2-3; 7 bases are a match to TRBD2. The material sequenced was Tregs from blood. In nucleotides, the CDR3 is TGTGCCAGCAGCTTACGCCTAGCGGAGAGCACAGATACGCAGTATTTT. It yields the protein CASSLRLAESTDTQYF.